Sequencing of this T cell receptor beta chain was carried out in a study of breast tumors, draining lymph nodes, adjacent tissues. Study-level findings and limits: Tumor repertoires ranked between lymph nodes and nontumor tissue in diversity, with V and J gene preferences. Most tumor T cells seemingly derive from lymph node, then expand in tumor. The lymph node origin of tumor T cells was framed as consistent with a hypothesis, not demonstrated. Luminal-like breast cancer showed significantly higher tumor–nontumor repertoire similarity than basal-like.

This clonotype was picked up many times. The antigen is not known. Using its own MiXCR run on the multiplex PCR reads, TCRdb lists one record per CDR3 protein. The sample holds about 270,000 distinct CDR3 sequences, about 33% seen once. The CDR3 is 16 residues long. After removal of 0 bases from V and 5 bases from J, the junction contained 11 bases not matched to a gene. Germline assignment: CDR1 DFQATT and CDR2 SNEGSKA (reference sequence). The lymph nodes were axillary draining lymph nodes from breast cancer patients. The chain couples TRBV20-1 to TRBJ2-7; 9 positions agree with TRBD2. This sequence was found in a female donor with breast cancer. Some clones in this sample may be carry-over from other donors' samples. Sample: axillary lymph node tissue. The CDR3 protein is CSARDSVAGAANEQYF. CDR3 nucleotide sequence: TGCAGTGCTAGAGATTCAGTAGCGGGAGCGGCGAACGAGCAGTACTTC.